A single sample gave rise to the 2 T cell receptor beta chains below, sequenced in a study of cytomegalovirus exposure and HLA in healthy donors. PCR primers comprised 60 Vbeta and 13 Jbeta primers. Method: immunoSEQ multiplex PCR; TCRdb's copy keeps in-frame clones and lacks some. The sample holds about 160,000 clones, more than 65% seen once. The sequenced sample consisted of PBMCs. These receptors originate from a young man in good health and CMV-seropositive.

The chain uses TRBV5-4 and TRBJ2-2; TRBD1 might be the D (6 bases). The CDR3 length is 14 residues. The V gene lost 5 bases and the J gene lost 0 bases, with 8 bases spanning the gap. Germline CDR1 reads SGHNT; CDR2 reads YYREEE (reference sequence). This CDR3 is CASRGAANTGELFF. In DNA form, the CDR3 reads TGTGCCAGCAGGGGGGCCGCGAACACCGGGGAGCTGTTTTTT.

V gene TRBV11-2 combines with J gene TRBJ1-1; 8 bases are shared with TRBD1. CDR1 SGHAT and CDR2 FQNNGV come from the germline V gene. The CDR3 has 15 amino acids. J was trimmed by 0 bases and V by 5 bases; bases with no gene match: 5. The CDR3 coding sequence is TGTGCCAGCAGCGCCGGGACAGGCATGAACACTGAAGCTTTCTTT. It is translated as CASSAGTGMNTEAFF.